This record concerns one T cell receptor (beta chain) sequence. Its antigen is as yet unknown. Treatment denoted: approximately 18 received Ad26.COV2.S at low or high dose, single or two shots; several received placebo; per-sample allocation not given. Following the first vaccine or placebo injection, samples were taken on day 63. Adults aged 18-55 years in Boston included the donor. Here immunoSEQ multiplex PCR was the method, and the copy in TCRdb shows in-frame clones only, minus some. The table lists hundreds of thousands of clones, 89% of them singletons. The V and J ends lost 6 bases and 8 bases, in that order; junction bases with no gene match: 3. The CDR3 totals 11 residues. CDR1 is SGHVS and CDR2 is FNYEAQ in the germline V gene. This sample is part of a study of Ad26.COV2.S vaccination and SARS-CoV-2 variants. The wider study: The study gave Ad26.COV2.S intramuscularly, once or twice 56 days apart.

Regarding the study as a whole: Vaccinees reportedly had broad spike-specific CD8+ and CD4+ T cell responses. Spike-specific TCR breadth was greater after Ad26.COV2.S than placebo.

This chain uses TRBV7-6 with TRBJ1-1, with 7 bases that match TRBD1. This specimen consisted of peripheral blood, obtained in a trial of Ad26.COV2.S vaccine versus placebo. The TCR originated in a person aged 18 to 65 who received the Ad26.COV2.S COVID-19 vaccine or a placebo. Written as DNA, the CDR3 is TGTGCCAGCAGTCGGACAGGCGAAGCTTTCTTT. Its translation is CASSRTGEAFF.